This T cell receptor (beta chain) is drawn from a study of blood T cell repertoires in COVID-19. Germline values: CDR1 SQVTM, CDR2 ANQGSEA. CDR3 size: 12 residues. V was trimmed by 7 bases and J by 3 bases, leaving 12 bases between them. Method: immunoSEQ multiplex PCR; TCRdb's copy keeps in-frame clones and lacks some. Seen here are about 310,000 clones, approximately 86% observed once, and the top ten hold 8% to 9%. Participants' own reports of clinical history determined their cohort assignment. The sample taken for sequencing was PBMCs or T cells enriched from blood (not recorded which). This clonotype originated in a woman aged 18-30 years who had recovered from COVID-19. The V and J genes are TRBV29-1 and TRBJ1-1; TRBD1 might be the D (5 bases). The CDR3 loop is CSGRVRDTEAFF. CDR3 coding DNA: TGCAGCGGCAGGGTCCGGGACACTGAAGCTTTCTTT.